This TCR beta chain was recovered during a study of CD8 T cells in Susac syndrome. It was with random hexamers that about 0.45 to 1 ug RNA was reverse transcribed. TCRdb re-analysed the immunoSEQ multiplex PCR reads in MiXCR, keeping a single row per CDR3 protein. The profile shows about 150,000 distinct CDR3 sequences, less than 97% of them singletons. The V segment lost 4 bases and the J segment 5 bases; nucleotides outside the gene matches: 15. The CDR3 totals 18 residues. The germline V gene has CDR1 LGHDT and CDR2 YNNKEL (reference sequence). The chain is built from TRBV3-1 and TRBJ2-1; 9 bases map to TRBD1. Sequenced sample: CD8+ T cells from PBMCs. The source of this sequence is a human donor with multiple sclerosis. CDR3: CASSPTPGQGFRHNEQFF. As DNA, the CDR3 is TGTGCCAGCAGCCCGACTCCGGGACAGGGATTTCGACACAATGAGCAGTTCTTC.